The 26 T cell receptor beta chains presented below share a single source sample, sequenced in a study of T cell repertoires in cytomegalovirus infection (dated by TCRdb to the late 2010s). What these receptors recognize is not known. Read against the paper, the sample's treatment or condition label means: in vitro stimulation with specific CMV peptide epitopes to enrich CMV-specific T cells. Reads for this sample came from an Illumina HiSeq 1500. The public sequencing data were trimmed at Q25 with fastp and processed into clonotypes with MiXCR by TCRdb, which kept only in-frame beta chains. Each entry is one CDR3 protein sequence, shown with its most common DNA and genes. In this sample the table shows hundreds of thousands of distinct CDR3 sequences, 31% of which occur a single time. Roughly 13% of the sample is taken by the ten largest. Sequenced material: cultured CD8+ T cells from PBMCs, taken from culture after CMV antigen stimulation. Receptors originate from a human donor in good health (CMV status not recorded). Some clones in this sample may be carry-over from other donors' samples.

There are a few counts of this clonotype. The chain has TRBV20-1 and TRBJ2-5, with 7 bases aligning to TRBD1. Germline loops: CDR1 DFQATT, CDR2 SNEGSKA (reference sequence). The CDR3 is 15 amino acids. The V segment lost 1 base and the J segment 5 bases; nucleotides outside the gene matches: 10. The CDR3 protein is CSARGSTGRGETQYF. The CDR3 coding sequence is TGCAGTGCTAGAGGGTCGACAGGGCGAGGGGAGACCCAGTACTTC.

The gene calls are TRBV6-1 and TRBJ2-1, with 8 bases matching TRBD1. This CDR3 comprises 16 residues. V shed 2 bases, J shed 10 bases, and the junction held 13 bases outside the gene matches. Germline loops: CDR1 MNHNS, CDR2 SASEGT. CDR3 nucleotides: TGTGCCAGCAGTGAAAAACTAGGACAGGGAATCGGCGAGCAGTTCTTC. The encoded protein is CASSEKLGQGIGEQFF.

This clonotype was seen just once. The J gene is TRBJ2-1, the V gene TRBV6-2 or TRBV6-3, with a weak D call TRBD2 (5 bases). The germline gives CDR1 MNHEY, CDR2 SVGEGT. The germline V and J ends were trimmed by 5 bases and 7 bases, with 15 bases remaining between them. The CDR3 has 14 amino acids. CDR3 sequence: CASSGGSVRNEQFF. The CDR3 DNA reads TGTGCCAGCAGTGGCGGGTCGGTGCGGAATGAGCAGTTCTTC.

This clonotype showed up just a few times. The chain couples TRBV27 to TRBJ1-3; D not resolved. The V and J ends lost 5 bases and 0 bases respectively, with 11 bases between them. Germline loops: CDR1 MNHEY, CDR2 SMNVEV (reference sequence). This CDR3 spans 15 amino acids. The CDR3 spells CASSRDANSGNTIYF. The CDR3 DNA reads TGTGCCAGCAGTCGAGACGCGAACTCTGGAAACACCATATATTTT.

The chain is built from TRBV7-9 and TRBJ1-1; D gene ambiguous. The V gene lost 6 bases and the J gene lost 1 base, with 9 bases spanning the gap. From germline, CDR1 is SEHNR and CDR2 FQNEAQ (reference sequence). The CDR3 runs 13 residues. The CDR3, as DNA: TGTGCCAGCAGGCCCGAGGGGAACACTGAAGCTTTCTTT. It yields the protein CASRPEGNTEAFF.

This rearrangement joins TRBV27 to TRBJ2-7; no reliable D call. CDR1 and CDR2 from the germline V gene are MNHEY and SMNVEV (reference sequence). Deletions cut 0 bases from V and 3 bases from J, with 6 bases between. The length of the CDR3 is 13 residues. The CDR3 DNA reads TGTGCCAGCAGTTTATCACCACACTACGAGCAGTACTTC. It yields the protein CASSLSPHYEQYF.

A note on this clonotype: The junction differs from germline at one of its ends, possibly a read error. J is TRBJ2-5 and V is TRBV11-3, with D possibly being TRBD2 (5 bases). CDR1 and CDR2 from the germline V gene are SGHNT and YENEEA. The CDR3 is 16 amino acids. The CDR3 sequence: CASSFLFPDAEETRYF. The CDR3 nucleotides read TGTGCCAGCAGCTTTCTATTCCCCGACGCGGAGGAGACCCGGTACTTC. The whole variable domain, filled in from reference TRBV11-3 and TRBJ2-5, reads EAGVVQSPRYKIIEKKQPVAFWCNPISGHNTLYWYLQNLGQGPELLIRYENEEAVDDSQLPKDRFSAERLKGVDSTLKIQPAELGDSAVYLCASSFLFPDAEETRYFGPGTRLLVL.

This clonotype was counted a few times. CDR3 in DNA: TGTGCCAGCAGCCCACCTGAATACACCGGGGAGCTGTTTTTT. Protein: CASSPPEYTGELFF. J is TRBJ2-2 and V is TRBV12-3 or TRBV12-4; D not resolved. The CDR3 totals 14 residues. V was pared by 6 bases and J by 3 bases, with 11 bases between.

V usage is TRBV7-9 and J usage is TRBJ1-2; no definite D call. The CDR3 is 14 amino acids. The V end was cut by 8 bases, the J end by 4 bases, with 17 bases between. Germline V gives CDR1 SEHNR, CDR2 FQNEAQ (reference sequence). CDR3 residues: CASLIIPQVYGYTF. CDR3 nucleotide sequence: TGTGCCAGCCTGATCATCCCGCAAGTCTATGGCTACACCTTC.

CDR3 DNA sequence: TGTGCCAGCAGGCCGATAGGGGCCCGTGAGACCCAGTACTTC. Protein: CASRPIGARETQYF. The V and J genes are TRBV7-6 and TRBJ2-5; a possible D gene is TRBD1 (5 bases). V lost 6 bases and J lost 5, with 16 bases in between. Germline V gives CDR1 SGHVS, CDR2 FNYEAQ. The CDR3 sequence is 14 residues long.

The V gene is TRBV7-9, the J gene TRBJ1-1, with D unclear. Germline V lookup: CDR1 SEHNR, CDR2 FQNEAQ (reference sequence). The CDR3 is 17 residues long. V lost 1 base and J 0 bases, leaving 15 bases between the germline ends. For the CDR3, the DNA is TGTGCCAGCAGCTTAGAAGTGACTTCACCTATGAACACTGAAGCTTTCTTT. It is translated as CASSLEVTSPMNTEAFF.

The rearrangement uses TRBV10-2 and TRBJ2-2; D call uncertain. This CDR3 comprises 15 residues. Germline CDR1 is WSHSY and CDR2 is SAAADI. V lost 6 bases, J lost 2 bases, and 13 bases lay in between. Here the CDR3 reads CASRDHSLNTGELFF. CDR3 DNA: TGCGCCAGCAGGGATCACAGTCTTAACACCGGGGAGCTGTTTTTT.

This clonotype was detected a few times. The J gene is TRBJ2-2, the V gene TRBV29-1; 11 bases map to TRBD2. The CDR3 has 17 residues. Trimming took 1 base from V and 1 from J; bases not matched to a gene: 5. Looked up from germline, CDR1 is SQVTM and CDR2 is ANQGSEA. CDR3 DNA sequence: TGCAGCGTTGAAGGGACTAGCGGGTCCCTGAACACCGGGGAGCTGTTTTTT. It encodes CSVEGTSGSLNTGELFF.

The rearrangement joins TRBV27 to TRBJ2-1, with 9 bases fitting TRBD2. The CDR3 is 15 residues long. From germline, CDR1 is MNHEY and CDR2 SMNVEV (reference sequence). The ends lost 11 bases at V and 0 bases at J; junction bases unmatched: 8. CDR3 residues: CAARAGGSSYNEQFF. CDR3 nucleotide sequence: TGTGCCGCTCGGGCGGGGGGGAGCTCCTACAATGAGCAGTTCTTC.

J is TRBJ2-1 and V is TRBV2; 7 nucleotides line up with TRBD2. The CDR3 contains 18 residues. Germline V gene data show CDR1 as SNHLY and CDR2 as FYNNEI. The V gene end was trimmed by 6 bases and the J gene end by 8 bases; junction bases not matched to a gene: 22. CDR3 sequence reads: CASRAPGIRDYSFYEQFF. CDR3 DNA sequence: TGTGCCAGCAGAGCACCGGGTATTCGGGACTACTCCTTCTATGAGCAGTTCTTC.

Note on this clonotype: A much larger clone lies a single base off, so this may be a read error. This chain connects TRBV12-3 or TRBV12-4 to TRBJ2-1; 9 bases map to TRBD1. The CDR3 loop spans 14 amino acids. With 3 bases clipped from V and 8 bases from J, the junction kept 5 bases outside the gene matches. Here the CDR3 DNA reads TGTGCCAGCAGTTTGCACAGGGGGCATGATGAGCAGTTCTTC. Its protein product is CASSLHRGHDEQFF.

Only a few counts were recorded for this clonotype. A read error may explain this, as a much larger clone is one base away. The CDR3 region has the DNA TGTGCCGGCAGTCCGGGGGTCCTGAACACCGGGGAGCTGTTTTTT. Translation: CAGSPGVLNTGELFF. The chain is built from TRBV7-2 and TRBJ2-2; possibly TRBD2 for D (6 bases). From germline, CDR1 is SGHTA and CDR2 FQGNSA. The CDR3 loop spans 15 amino acids.

This sequence joins TRBV23-1 and TRBJ2-2; D remains ambiguous. TRBV23-1 qualifies as an ORF whose function is uncertain. Trimming removed 7 bases at V and 3 bases at J, with 6 bases between. The CDR3 length is 12 residues. The CDR3 here is CASKRDTGELFF. CDR3 nucleotides: TGCGCCAGCAAGAGAGACACCGGGGAGCTGTTTTTT.

This chain links TRBV27 with TRBJ2-7; D unclear. Germline V gene lookup returns CDR1 MNHEY and CDR2 SMNVEV (reference sequence). V shed 3 bases and J shed 11 bases, with 17 bases lying between them. The CDR3 is 13 amino acids. The CDR3 sequence is CASSFDPLQLEYF. The CDR3 DNA reads as TGTGCCAGCAGTTTTGACCCCCTACAGTTGGAGTACTTC.

To note about this clonotype: The junction and the germline gene differ at one end; a read error may be behind it. In nucleotides, the CDR3 is TGCGCCAGCAGCTTGGAAGGGACCAGCGGTGAAAATCTGTTTTTT. This sequence encodes CASSLEGTSGENLFF. The chain uses TRBV5-1 and TRBJ1-4; D perhaps matches TRBD1 (5 bases). Germline CDR1 and CDR2: SGHRS and YFSETQ. CDR3 length: 15 residues.

This rearrangement joins TRBV27 to TRBJ2-3; 7 nucleotides match TRBD1. This CDR3 is built from 16 residues. Germline V gene data show CDR1 as MNHEY and CDR2 as SMNVEV (reference sequence). After removal of 3 bases from V and 4 bases from J, the junction contained 10 bases not matched to a gene. DNA for the CDR3: TGTGCCAGCAGTTTGAACAGGGGAAATTGGGCAGATACGCAGTATTTT. It encodes CASSLNRGNWADTQYF.

This clonotype appeared a few times. This chain links TRBV7-6 with TRBJ2-1; possibly TRBD1 or TRBD2 for D (5 bases each). The V gene's germline CDR1 is SGHVS and CDR2 FNYEAQ. Trimming removed 0 bases at V and 8 bases at J, with 11 bases between. The CDR3 sequence is 14 residues long. CDR3 region: CASSLALRGHEQFF. CDR3 coding DNA: TGTGCCAGCAGCTTAGCGCTTCGGGGCCATGAGCAGTTCTTC.

This clonotype was detected many times. The chain links TRBV7-6 to TRBJ2-5; D possibly matches TRBD1 or TRBD2 (5 bases each). Germline V CDR1 and CDR2: SGHVS, FNYEAQ. Trimming took off 1 base at V and 0 bases at J, with 15 bases between the two ends. This CDR3 contains 17 residues. The CDR3 loop is CASSLDGKEGYQETQYF. CDR3 coding DNA: TGTGCCAGCAGCTTAGACGGGAAAGAGGGGTACCAAGAGACCCAGTACTTC.

A word on this clonotype: The CDR3 ends on some other residue instead of the conserved phenylalanine or tryptophan, so this is likely a read error. The CDR3 here is CASSGDRQAEQYS. CDR3 in DNA: TGTGCCAGCAGCGGGGACAGGCAGGCCGAGCAGTACTCC. The rearrangement links TRBV7-2 to TRBJ2-7; TRBD1 agrees at 8 bases. Germline lookup yields CDR1 SGHTA and CDR2 FQGNSA. The CDR3 is 13 residues long. V shed 5 bases, J shed 6 bases, and the junction held 6 bases outside the gene matches.

This clonotype turned up a few times. The V and J genes are TRBV7-3 and TRBJ1-5; D uncertain. This CDR3 comprises 16 residues. Germline V gene lookup returns CDR1 SGHTA and CDR2 FQGTGA. The V end was cut by 4 bases, the J end by 6 bases, with 19 bases between. The CDR3 loop is CASSSWTLGLGQPQHF. The DNA for the CDR3 is TGTGCCAGCAGCTCTTGGACTCTCGGTCTAGGTCAGCCCCAGCATTTT.

At least ten counts were recorded for this clonotype. At one end, the junction sequence differs from germline, possibly due to a read error. The V gene is TRBV6-1, the J gene TRBJ1-2; a weak D match, TRBD1 (6 bases). The CDR3 totals 12 residues. Germline V gives CDR1 MNHNS, CDR2 SASEGT. For the CDR3, the DNA is TGTGCCAGCAGCCCCGTCGGGGGGCACGGGTCCTTC. It is translated as CASSPVGGHGSF.